Presented here are 2 T cell receptor beta chains from one specimen sequenced in a study of identifying expanded T cells in peripheral blood. Clones were read by immunoSEQ multiplex PCR, and TCRdb kept only the in-frame ones, dropping some. The table lists fewer than 110,000 clones, around nine tenths of them singletons. Material: blood. These receptors all come from a person between 18 and 75 years old in good health.

The V gene is TRBV19, the J gene TRBJ1-6; perhaps TRBD1 as D (6 bases). Germline V CDR1 and CDR2: LNHDA, SQIVND (reference sequence). The CDR3 covers 16 residues. V was trimmed by 4 bases and J by 0 bases, leaving 10 bases between them. For the CDR3, the DNA is TGTGCCAGTAGTAGGCAGACAGGCTCCTATAATTCACCCCTCCACTTT. This sequence encodes CASSRQTGSYNSPLHF.

The rearrangement joins TRBV28 to TRBJ1-1, with D perhaps matching TRBD1 (6 bases). The V end was cut by 4 bases, the J end by 11 bases, with 14 bases between. From germline, CDR1 is MDHEN and CDR2 SYDVKM. The CDR3 totals 12 residues. The CDR3 DNA sequence: TGTGCCAGCAGTTCCCAGGGGCGTTGGGCTTTCTTT. It encodes CASSSQGRWAFF.